A selection of T cell receptor beta chains follows, all from one sample in a study of CD8 T cells in ankylosing spondylitis. TCRdb reprocessed the 5' RACE reads with MiXCR, giving one entry per CDR3 protein. The sample has approximately 200,000 distinct CDR3 sequences; around 13% are singletons. Sequencing input: blood, either unsorted or a sorted T cell fraction (not recorded which). The receptor source for this set is a male donor with ankylosing spondylitis or in good health (not recorded which). Both conserved end residues are part of each CDR3. The D gene is left open where the match is weak. Clone size, where shown, is once, few, many, or a class for clones that have expanded.

d_call: .
v_call: TRBV3-1
j_call: TRBJ2-1
clone_size: few
cdr3_aa: CASSQDLGWEQFF
cdr3_nt: TGTGCCAGCAGCCAAGATCTAGGATGGGAGCAGTTCTTC

d_call: TRBD2
v_call: TRBV11-2
j_call: TRBJ2-5
clone_size: few
cdr3_aa: CASSRTGTSGTETQYF
cdr3_nt: TGTGCCAGCAGCCGTACCGGGACTAGCGGGACAGAGACCCAGTACTTC

d_call: TRBD1
v_call: TRBV29-1
j_call: TRBJ1-2
clone_size: many
cdr3_aa: CSVPGTGGLGYTF
cdr3_nt: TGCAGCGTTCCCGGGACAGGGGGCCTTGGCTACACCTTC

d_call: .
v_call: TRBV4-2
j_call: TRBJ2-7
clone_size: .
cdr3_aa: CASSPLPLAYEQYF
cdr3_nt: TGTGCCAGCAGCCCTCTACCCCTGGCCTACGAGCAGTACTTC

d_call: .
v_call: TRBV6-1
j_call: TRBJ2-7
clone_size: few
cdr3_aa: CASSEGLQISYEQYF
cdr3_nt: TGTGCCAGCAGTGAAGGACTGCAAATCTCCTACGAGCAGTACTTC

d_call: .
v_call: TRBV2
j_call: TRBJ2-7
clone_size: .
cdr3_aa: CASASHEQYF
cdr3_nt: TGTGCCAGCGCGTCACACGAGCAGTACTTC

d_call: TRBD2
v_call: TRBV6-2/TRBV6-3
j_call: TRBJ2-2
clone_size: few
cdr3_aa: CASSLLAGGPREGNTGELFF
cdr3_nt: TGTGCCAGCAGTCTACTAGCGGGAGGGCCTCGTGAGGGGAACACCGGGGAGCTGTTTTTT

d_call: .
v_call: TRBV4-1
j_call: TRBJ1-2
clone_size: many
cdr3_aa: CASSQEWGSGYGYTF
cdr3_nt: TGCGCCAGCAGCCAAGAGTGGGGGTCGGGCTATGGCTACACCTTC

d_call: .
v_call: TRBV20-1
j_call: TRBJ2-7
clone_size: few
cdr3_aa: CSARPVWERTLYEQYF
cdr3_nt: TGCAGTGCAAGGCCCGTTTGGGAAAGGACCCTCTACGAGCAGTACTTC

d_call: .
v_call: TRBV9
j_call: TRBJ1-1
clone_size: few
cdr3_aa: CASSVPENTEAFF
cdr3_nt: TGTGCCAGCAGCGTACCCGAGAACACTGAAGCTTTCTTT

d_call: .
v_call: TRBV6-1
j_call: TRBJ2-5
clone_size: few
cdr3_aa: CASSPATGRETQYF
cdr3_nt: TGTGCCAGCAGTCCCGCGACAGGCCGGGAGACCCAGTACTTC

d_call: .
v_call: TRBV7-9
j_call: TRBJ1-4
clone_size: .
cdr3_aa: CASSLRSGPSSWLFF
cdr3_nt: TGTGCCAGCAGCTTGAGATCGGGACCGTCGTCTTGGCTGTTTTTT

d_call: TRBD2
v_call: TRBV4-2
j_call: TRBJ2-7
clone_size: few
cdr3_aa: CASSQVLTSGRDPYEQYF
cdr3_nt: TGTGCCAGCAGCCAAGTTCTGACTAGCGGGAGGGACCCCTACGAGCAGTACTTC

d_call: .
v_call: TRBV4-1
j_call: TRBJ1-2
clone_size: .
cdr3_aa: CASSQGSRVDYGYTF
cdr3_nt: TGCGCCAGCAGCCAGGGCTCCCGAGTGGACTATGGCTACACCTTC

d_call: .
v_call: TRBV12-5
j_call: TRBJ2-5
clone_size: once
cdr3_aa: CASGSPLGIQETQYF
cdr3_nt: TGTGCTAGTGGTTCTCCTTTAGGGATCCAAGAGACCCAGTACTTC

d_call: TRBD2
v_call: TRBV4-2
j_call: TRBJ2-7
clone_size: many
cdr3_aa: CASSQDTTSGGIHEQYF
cdr3_nt: TGTGCCAGCAGCCAAGATACGACTAGCGGGGGGATCCACGAGCAGTACTTC

d_call: TRBD1
v_call: TRBV5-1
j_call: TRBJ2-3
clone_size: .
cdr3_aa: CASSQGTGNIAQYF
cdr3_nt: TGCGCCAGCAGCCAAGGGACAGGGAACATCGCGCAGTATTTT

d_call: TRBD1
v_call: TRBV20-1
j_call: TRBJ2-5
clone_size: few
cdr3_aa: CSARSGQQETQYF
cdr3_nt: TGCAGTGCTAGATCGGGACAGCAAGAGACCCAGTACTTC

d_call: .
v_call: TRBV27
j_call: TRBJ2-3
clone_size: many
cdr3_aa: CASSFVLAQGSDTQYF
cdr3_nt: TGTGCCAGCAGTTTCGTTCTAGCCCAAGGGTCAGATACGCAGTATTTT

d_call: TRBD2
v_call: TRBV12-3/TRBV12-4
j_call: TRBJ2-3
clone_size: .
cdr3_aa: CASSLFAGGVDTQYF
cdr3_nt: TGTGCCAGCAGTTTATTCGCGGGGGGGGTCGATACGCAGTATTTT

d_call: TRBD1
v_call: TRBV5-6
j_call: TRBJ2-7
clone_size: few
cdr3_aa: CASIRRDRYYEQYF
cdr3_nt: TGTGCCAGCATCCGCCGGGACAGGTACTACGAGCAGTACTTC

d_call: .
v_call: TRBV20-1
j_call: TRBJ2-1
clone_size: few
cdr3_aa: CSARLANEQFF
cdr3_nt: TGCAGTGCTAGATTGGCCAATGAGCAGTTCTTC

d_call: .
v_call: TRBV12-3/TRBV12-4
j_call: TRBJ2-1
clone_size: many
cdr3_aa: CASSLKHEQFF
cdr3_nt: TGTGCCAGCAGTTTAAAGCATGAGCAGTTCTTC

d_call: .
v_call: TRBV7-9
j_call: TRBJ1-4
clone_size: few
cdr3_aa: CASSPRVGDNEKLFF
cdr3_nt: TGTGCCAGCAGCCCCCGAGTGGGCGACAATGAAAAACTGTTTTTT

d_call: TRBD2
v_call: TRBV9
j_call: TRBJ2-1
clone_size: .
cdr3_aa: CASSVSGTPYNEQFF
cdr3_nt: TGTGCCAGCAGCGTTAGCGGGACCCCCTACAATGAGCAGTTCTTC

d_call: TRBD1
v_call: TRBV6-5
j_call: TRBJ2-1
clone_size: .
cdr3_aa: CASSYSGGFYEQFF
cdr3_nt: TGTGCCAGCAGCTATTCAGGGGGTTTCTATGAGCAGTTCTTC

d_call: TRBD1
v_call: TRBV4-1
j_call: TRBJ2-7
clone_size: .
cdr3_aa: CASSQGQGFNEQYF
cdr3_nt: TGCGCCAGCAGCCAAGGACAGGGGTTCAACGAGCAGTACTTC

d_call: .
v_call: TRBV7-2
j_call: TRBJ2-7
clone_size: few
cdr3_aa: CASSLGSLEQYF
cdr3_nt: TGTGCCAGCAGCTTAGGTAGTTTGGAGCAGTACTTC

d_call: .
v_call: TRBV3-1
j_call: TRBJ1-3
clone_size: .
cdr3_aa: CASGGNGNTIYF
cdr3_nt: TGTGCCAGCGGGGGGAATGGAAACACCATATATTTT

d_call: .
v_call: TRBV2
j_call: TRBJ1-2
clone_size: .
cdr3_aa: CASTAQVGGYTF
cdr3_nt: TGTGCCAGCACCGCGCAAGTGGGGGGCTACACCTTC

d_call: .
v_call: TRBV30
j_call: TRBJ1-5
clone_size: few
cdr3_aa: CAWGELQPQHF
cdr3_nt: TGTGCCTGGGGTGAACTTCAGCCCCAGCATTTT

d_call: .
v_call: TRBV27
j_call: TRBJ2-7
clone_size: many
cdr3_aa: CASSRNSYEQYF
cdr3_nt: TGTGCCAGCAGCCGTAACTCCTACGAGCAGTACTTC

d_call: TRBD2
v_call: TRBV7-2
j_call: TRBJ2-3
clone_size: .
cdr3_aa: CASSPATSGLTDTQYF
cdr3_nt: TGTGCCAGCAGCCCTGCTACTAGCGGCCTCACAGATACGCAGTATTTT

d_call: .
v_call: TRBV4-1
j_call: TRBJ1-6
clone_size: .
cdr3_aa: CASSQGGESSYNSPLHF
cdr3_nt: TGCGCCAGCAGCCAAGGAGGGGAGAGCTCCTATAATTCACCCCTCCACTTT

d_call: .
v_call: TRBV27
j_call: TRBJ2-1
clone_size: few
cdr3_aa: CASSTTGNEQFF
cdr3_nt: TGTGCCAGCAGTACGACAGGTAATGAGCAGTTCTTC